A single sample is the source of the 19 T cell receptor beta chains below, sequenced in a study of control samples from healthy donors and cancer patients. Using immunoSEQ multiplex PCR, the repertoire was profiled, and TCRdb retains in-frame clones only, with some absent. The sample has over 150,000 clones; 75% to 95% are singletons. Specimen: blood. Receptor source: a woman aged 40-49 years in good health.

This chain's CDR3 is CASSLPPATPNYEQYF. The CDR3 coding sequence is TGTGCCAGCTCACTCCCCCCGGCTACACCCAACTACGAGCAGTACTTC. The gene calls are TRBV18 and TRBJ2-7; D is unclear. Germline CDR1 reads KGHSH; CDR2 reads LQKENI. The CDR3 covers 16 residues. Trimming left V 4 bases short and J 3 bases short, with 19 bases between.

The chain combines TRBV19 with TRBJ1-2, with D unclear. V was pared by 8 bases and J by 6 bases, with 10 bases between. This CDR3 has 11 residues. Germline CDR1 reads LNHDA; CDR2 reads SQIVND (reference sequence). CDR3 nucleotides: TGTGCCAGTGGTAGGCCCCATGGCTACACCTTC. Translation: CASGRPHGYTF.

This chain joins TRBV10-3 and TRBJ1-2, with 7 bases identical to TRBD1. The CDR3 consists of 12 residues. Per germline, CDR1 ENHRY and CDR2 SYGVKD. The V segment lost 4 bases and the J segment 4 bases; nucleotides outside the gene matches: 0. The CDR3 nucleotides are TGTGCCATCAGTGGGGACAGCTATGGCTACACCTTC. Amino acid sequence: CAISGDSYGYTF.

The V gene is TRBV10-3, the J gene TRBJ1-1, with a weak D call TRBD1 (6 bases). CDR1 is ENHRY and CDR2 is SYGVKD in the germline V gene. V lost 3 bases and J 3 bases, leaving 14 bases between the germline ends. This CDR3 has 15 residues. The CDR3 region is CAISDQGQGHTEAFF. The DNA of the CDR3 is TGTGCCATCAGTGATCAGGGGCAGGGTCACACTGAAGCTTTCTTT.

The rearrangement joins TRBV20-1 to TRBJ1-3; D is ambiguous. The CDR3 is 11 residues long. V lost 6 bases and J lost 2, with 5 bases in between. CDR1 is DFQATT, CDR2 SNEGSKA, per germline (reference sequence). DNA for the CDR3: TGCAGTGCGACCCCTGGAAACACCATATATTTT. Encoded protein: CSATPGNTIYF.

The chain employs TRBV7-9 and TRBJ2-3, with TRBD1 as a possible D gene (5 bases). Between the trimmed V and J ends, which lost 5 bases and 2 bases, there was a span of 11 bases. CDR1 and CDR2 (germline): SEHNR, FQNEAQ (reference sequence). The CDR3 has 14 amino acids. The DNA of the CDR3 is TGTGCCAGCAGCCGGACACAGTCCACAGATACGCAGTATTTT. Its protein product is CASSRTQSTDTQYF.

The chain carries TRBV7-9 and TRBJ1-4; D is uncertain. The CDR3 runs to 15 residues. CDR1 SEHNR and CDR2 FQNEAQ come from the germline V gene (reference sequence). With 5 bases removed from V and 3 bases from J, the gap between germline ends came to 13 bases. DNA for the CDR3: TGTGCCAGCAGCGCAAACGGGCAGTCTAATGAAAAACTGTTTTTT. It encodes CASSANGQSNEKLFF.

The chain is built from TRBV5-1 and TRBJ2-5, with D unclear. The CDR3 runs 14 residues. Germline loops: CDR1 SGHRS, CDR2 YFSETQ. V lost 4 bases to trimming and J lost 5 bases, with 15 bases between them. The CDR3 DNA is TGCGCCAGCAGCCCTGGTCGGATGGGGGAGACCCAGTACTTC. Its protein is CASSPGRMGETQYF.

The genes are TRBV7-3 and TRBJ2-3; no firm D call. This CDR3 is 13 amino acids long. Trimming shortened V by 3 bases and J by 6 bases, and 10 bases separated the two germline ends. The germline V gene encodes CDR1 SGHTA and CDR2 FQGTGA. The CDR3 bases are TGTGCCAGCAGCTTCAATCTGGGGGATACGCAGTATTTT. Protein product: CASSFNLGDTQYF.

The table lists this clone with a count of one. V is TRBV6-5 and J is TRBJ2-5; D is possibly TRBD1 or TRBD2 (6 bases each). The ends were cut back, 0 bases at V and 5 bases at J, with 10 bases in the middle. In germline, CDR1 is MNHEY, CDR2 SVGAGI. This CDR3 has 14 amino acids. This CDR3 reads CASSYSGGSETQYF. The CDR3 DNA is TGTGCCAGCAGTTACTCAGGGGGGAGTGAGACCCAGTACTTC.

The V and J genes are TRBV7-3 and TRBJ2-5; 9 bases are a match to TRBD2. V was pared by 3 bases and J by 4 bases, with 9 bases of the junction left unmatched. This CDR3 spans 16 amino acids. Per germline, CDR1 SGHTA and CDR2 FQGTGA. This CDR3 reads CASSFWGGGAPETQYF. The CDR3 DNA is TGTGCCAGCAGCTTTTGGGGCGGGGGGGCCCCAGAGACCCAGTACTTC. The variable domain in full, with the rest retrieved from reference TRBV7-3 and TRBJ2-5, is GAGVSQTPSNKVTEKGKYVELRCDPISGHTALYWYRQSLGQGPEFLIYFQGTGAADDSGLPNDRFFAVRPEGSVSTLKIQRTERGDSAVYLCASSFWGGGAPETQYFGPGTRLLVL.

The V and J genes are TRBV7-2 and TRBJ2-2; unclear D gene. The CDR3 runs 14 residues. Germline-derived CDR1 and CDR2 are SGHTA and FQGNSA. Trimming stripped 1 base from V and 9 bases from J, with 12 bases between. The CDR3 sequence: CASSLEHTGRELFF. In DNA form, the CDR3 reads TGTGCCAGCAGCTTAGAGCACACCGGTAGGGAGCTGTTTTTT.

The chain carries TRBV11-2 and TRBJ1-6; possible D gene TRBD1, 5 bases. The CDR3 loop spans 14 amino acids. Germline-derived CDR1 and CDR2 are SGHAT and FQNNGV. Trimming pared 2 bases from V and 10 bases from J, leaving 12 bases between. CDR3 amino acids: CASSLSRAYSPLHF. In DNA form, the CDR3 reads TGTGCCAGCAGCTTATCCAGGGCTTACTCACCCCTCCACTTT.

CDR3 in amino acids: CASSQLGGGAADTQYF. CDR3 in DNA: TGTGCCAGCAGTCAACTTGGAGGGGGCGCGGCAGATACGCAGTATTTT. V is TRBV6-4 and J is TRBJ2-3; tentatively, D is TRBD1 (7 bases). The V end was cut by 5 bases, the J end by 4 bases, with 19 bases between. This CDR3 is built from 16 residues. Germline CDR1 is MRHNA and CDR2 is SNTAGT.

The genes are TRBV5-1 and TRBJ1-4, with 9 nucleotides matching TRBD1. CDR1 is SGHRS, CDR2 YFSETQ, per germline. The V and J ends lost 5 bases and 4 bases, in that order; junction bases with no gene match: 9. The CDR3 covers 16 residues. The CDR3 sequence is CASSTTGGLGNEKLFF. The CDR3 coding sequence is TGCGCCAGCAGTACCACAGGGGGCCTTGGTAATGAAAAACTGTTTTTT. The variable domain in full, completed from reference TRBV5-1 and TRBJ1-4, reads KAGVTQTPRYLIKTRGQQVTLSCSPISGHRSVSWYQQTPGQGLQFLFEYFSETQRNKGNFPGRFSGRQFSNSRSEMNVSTLELGDSALYLCASSTTGGLGNEKLFFGSGTQLSVL.

This clone was seen just once. CDR3 in DNA: TGTGTCAGAAGCTTAGCCCCATCAGAGGGGCTAGCGGGGGCCCACACAGATACGCAGTATTTT. This encodes CVRSLAPSEGLAGAHTDTQYF. The V call is TRBV7-5, the J call TRBJ2-3; the table's D call, TRBD2, has no DNA check behind it. TRBV7-5 is deemed a pseudogene. The CDR3 has 21 residues.

The genes are TRBV5-1 and TRBJ1-2; D is unresolved. Trimming took 5 bases from V and 2 from J, leaving 13 bases between them. Germline CDR1 is SGHRS and CDR2 is YFSETQ. The CDR3 spans 14 residues. CDR3 in amino acids: CASSRRDLNYGYTF. The CDR3 DNA reads as TGCGCCAGCAGTCGCCGGGATTTGAACTATGGCTACACCTTC.

Turning to this clone: At the DNA level, this CDR3 is encoded by other sequences in the same sample as well. This chain connects TRBV19 to TRBJ2-2; D not certain. Germline V gives CDR1 LNHDA, CDR2 SQIVND (reference sequence). With 10 bases removed from V and 2 bases from J, the gap between germline ends came to 11 bases. This CDR3 spans 13 amino acids. The DNA of the CDR3 is TGTGCCACATACAGAGGAAACACCGGGGAGCTGTTTTTT. Residues: CATYRGNTGELFF.

V and J are TRBV6-2 or TRBV6-3 and TRBJ2-1, with 12 bases aligning to TRBD2. The ends lost 4 bases at V and 4 bases at J; junction bases unmatched: 5. This CDR3 contains 16 residues. Germline-derived CDR1 and CDR2 are MNHEY and SVGEGT. The CDR3 reads CASSLTSGGAYNEQFF. The CDR3 DNA reads TGTGCCAGCAGTTTGACTAGCGGGGGCGCGTACAATGAGCAGTTCTTC.